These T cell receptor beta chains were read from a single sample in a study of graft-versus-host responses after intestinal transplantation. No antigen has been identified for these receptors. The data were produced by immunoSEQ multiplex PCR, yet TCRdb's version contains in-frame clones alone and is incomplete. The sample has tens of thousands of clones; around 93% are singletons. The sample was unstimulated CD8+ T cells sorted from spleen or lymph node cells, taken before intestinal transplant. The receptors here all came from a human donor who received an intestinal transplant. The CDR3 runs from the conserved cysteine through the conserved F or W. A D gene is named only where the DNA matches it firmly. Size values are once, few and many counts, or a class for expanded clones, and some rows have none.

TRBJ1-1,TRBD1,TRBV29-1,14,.,CSVELTGGLSEAFF,TGCAGCGTTGAGCTGACAGGGGGCTTGTCTGAAGCTTTCTTT
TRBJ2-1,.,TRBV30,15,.,CAWSVGFRGIDEQFF,TGTGCCTGGAGTGTAGGGTTTAGGGGAATCGATGAGCAGTTCTTC
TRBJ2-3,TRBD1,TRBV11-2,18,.,CASSFIPTGTGNTDTQYF,TGTGCCAGCAGCTTCATACCAACCGGGACAGGGAACACAGATACGCAGTATTTT
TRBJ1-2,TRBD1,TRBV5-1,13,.,CASSSRDRDGYTF,TGCGCCAGCAGCTCCCGGGACAGGGATGGCTACACCTTC
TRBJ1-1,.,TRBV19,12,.,CASSMGATEAFF,TGTGCCAGTAGTATGGGCGCTACTGAAGCTTTCTTT
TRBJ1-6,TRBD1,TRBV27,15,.,CASSPGTGGNSPLHF,TGTGCCAGCAGTCCCGGGACAGGGGGTAATTCACCCCTCCACTTT
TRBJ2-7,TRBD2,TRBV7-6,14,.,CASSLGGRTYEQYF,TGTGCCAGCAGTTTAGGCGGGAGAACCTACGAGCAGTACTTC
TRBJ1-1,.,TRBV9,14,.,CASSVLQGGTEAFF,TGTGCCAGCAGCGTATTGCAGGGAGGAACTGAAGCTTTCTTT
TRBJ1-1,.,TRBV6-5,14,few,CASSYSEMNTEAFF,TGTGCCAGCAGTTACTCAGAGATGAACACTGAAGCTTTCTTT
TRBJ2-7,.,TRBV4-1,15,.,CASSSRQGGWDEQYF,TGCGCCAGCAGCTCCCGACAGGGAGGATGGGACGAGCAGTACTTC
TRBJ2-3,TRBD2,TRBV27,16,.,CASSSATSLSIDTQYF,TGTGCCAGCAGTTCAGCGACTAGCCTGTCGATAGATACGCAGTATTTT
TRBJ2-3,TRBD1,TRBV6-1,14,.,CASSPGQGADTQYF,TGTGCCAGCAGCCCGGGACAGGGGGCAGATACGCAGTATTTT
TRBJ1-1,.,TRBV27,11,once,CASSGSAEAFF,TGTGCCAGCAGCGGGAGCGCTGAAGCTTTCTTT
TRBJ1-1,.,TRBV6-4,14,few,CASKDQSGNTEAFF,TGTGCCAGCAAAGATCAGTCAGGGAACACTGAAGCTTTCTTT
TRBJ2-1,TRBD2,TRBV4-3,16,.,CASSRQNGGGYNEQFF,TGCGCCAGCAGCCGCCAAAACGGGGGGGGCTACAATGAGCAGTTCTTC
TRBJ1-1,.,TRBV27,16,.,CASSKSSDRRYTEAFF,TGTGCCAGCAGCAAATCCTCCGACAGGCGGTACACTGAAGCTTTCTTT
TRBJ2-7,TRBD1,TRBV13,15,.,CASSLIGTAVYEQYF,TGTGCCAGCAGCTTAATTGGGACAGCGGTCTACGAGCAGTACTTC
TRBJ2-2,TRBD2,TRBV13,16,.,CASSSSLAGELGELFF,TGTGCCAGCAGCTCATCACTAGCGGGGGAACTTGGGGAGCTGTTTTTT
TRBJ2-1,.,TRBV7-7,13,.,CASSFRLNNEQFF,TGTGCCAGCAGCTTCCGACTCAACAATGAGCAGTTCTTC
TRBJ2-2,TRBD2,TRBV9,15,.,CASSPTGGPTGELFF,TGTGCCAGCAGCCCCACGGGGGGGCCCACCGGGGAGCTGTTTTTT
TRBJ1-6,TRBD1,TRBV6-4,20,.,CAVLGLTGQGASSYNSPLHF,TGTGCCGTACTAGGGTTAACAGGACAGGGGGCTAGCTCCTATAATTCACCCCTCCACTTT
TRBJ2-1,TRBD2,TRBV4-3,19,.,CASSREPGLLAGGRNEQFF,TGCGCCAGCAGCCGAGAGCCAGGGTTGCTAGCGGGGGGGAGGAATGAGCAGTTCTTC
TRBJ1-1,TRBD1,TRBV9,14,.,CASSVGGGTAEAFF,TGTGCCAGCAGCGTAGGAGGGGGGACAGCCGAAGCTTTCTTT
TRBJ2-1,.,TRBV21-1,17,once,CASSKVFSGGARNEQFF,TGTGCCAGCAGCAAAGTCTTCAGCGGGGGGGCGCGTAATGAGCAGTTCTTC
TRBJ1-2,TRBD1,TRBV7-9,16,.,CASSSRPDGTGGGYTF,TGTGCCAGCAGCTCCCGACCGGACGGGACAGGGGGAGGCTACACCTTC
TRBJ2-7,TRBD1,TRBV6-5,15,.,CASRGRQGPNYEQYF,TGTGCCAGCAGAGGACGACAGGGGCCGAACTACGAGCAGTACTTC
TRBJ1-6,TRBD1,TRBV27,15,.,CASTDRGVFNSPLHF,TGTGCCAGCACCGACAGGGGGGTCTTTAATTCACCCCTCCACTTT
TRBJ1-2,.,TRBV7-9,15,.,CASSSGGEGRYGYTF,TGTGCCAGCAGCTCTGGGGGGGAGGGCCGCTATGGCTACACCTTC
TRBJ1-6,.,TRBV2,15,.,CASRSVTGDNSPLHF,TGTGCCAGCAGGTCGGTGACAGGCGATAATTCACCCCTCCACTTT
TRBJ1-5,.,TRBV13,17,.,CASSSDKGEDRNQPQHF,TGTGCCAGCAGCTCGGACAAAGGAGAGGACCGCAATCAGCCCCAGCATTTT
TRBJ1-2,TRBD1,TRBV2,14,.,CASSDGQGVGGYTF,TGTGCCAGCAGCGACGGACAGGGAGTCGGTGGCTACACCTTC
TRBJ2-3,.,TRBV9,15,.,CASSVGGGGTDTQYF,TGTGCCAGCAGCGTAGGAGGGGGGGGCACAGATACGCAGTATTTT
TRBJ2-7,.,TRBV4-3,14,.,CASSQGGPSYEQYF,TGCGCCAGCAGCCAAGGAGGTCCTTCCTACGAGCAGTACTTC
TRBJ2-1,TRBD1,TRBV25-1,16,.,CASRQSDRGSYNEQFF,TGTGCCAGCAGACAAAGTGACAGGGGGTCCTACAATGAGCAGTTCTTC
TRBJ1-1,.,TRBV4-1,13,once,CASSQDVDSEAFF,TGCGCCAGCAGCCAAGACGTTGACAGTGAAGCTTTCTTT
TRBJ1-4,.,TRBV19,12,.,CASGLWTEKLFF,TGTGCCAGCGGGCTATGGACAGAAAAACTGTTTTTT
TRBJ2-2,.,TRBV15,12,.,CATDTNTGELFF,TGTGCCACCGACACTAACACCGGGGAGCTGTTTTTT
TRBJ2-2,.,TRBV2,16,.,CASSDYGGRNTGELFF,TGTGCCAGCAGTGATTATGGGGGGAGGAACACCGGGGAGCTGTTTTTT
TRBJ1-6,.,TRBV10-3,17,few,CAISESTGGNSNSPLHF,TGTGCCATCAGTGAGTCGACTGGGGGGAACAGTAATTCACCCCTCCACTTT
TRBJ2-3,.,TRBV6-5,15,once,CASSYAGLSTDTQYF,TGTGCCAGCAGTTACGCGGGGCTAAGCACAGATACGCAGTATTTT
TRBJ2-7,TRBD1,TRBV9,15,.,CASSVAGQYSYEQYF,TGTGCCAGCAGCGTAGCGGGACAGTACTCCTACGAGCAGTACTTC
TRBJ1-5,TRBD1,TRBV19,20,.,CASSIKAGGQGDHSNQPQHF,TGTGCCAGTAGTATAAAGGCCGGGGGACAGGGGGACCATAGCAATCAGCCCCAGCATTTT
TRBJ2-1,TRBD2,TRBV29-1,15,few,CSVGRGTSGDGEQFF,TGCAGCGTGGGTCGGGGGACTAGCGGGGATGGTGAGCAGTTCTTC
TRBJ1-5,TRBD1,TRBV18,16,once,CASSPAGTVRGQPQHF,TGTGCCAGCTCACCGGCGGGGACAGTCCGGGGTCAGCCCCAGCATTTT
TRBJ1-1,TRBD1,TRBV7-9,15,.,CASSGQDRGNTEAFF,TGTGCCAGCAGCGGACAGGACAGGGGGAACACTGAAGCTTTCTTT
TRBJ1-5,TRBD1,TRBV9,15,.,CASSPGTGLNQPQHF,TGTGCCAGCAGCCCAGGGACAGGCCTCAATCAGCCCCAGCATTTT
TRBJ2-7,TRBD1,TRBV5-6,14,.,CASRSGTGTYEQYF,TGTGCCAGCAGGTCCGGGACAGGGACCTACGAGCAGTACTTC
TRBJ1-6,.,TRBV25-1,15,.,CASSARQGISSPLHF,TGTGCCAGCAGTGCGCGGCAGGGTATCAGTTCACCCCTCCACTTT
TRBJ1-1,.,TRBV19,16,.,CASSTWGNRESTEAFF,TGTGCCAGTAGTACTTGGGGAAACAGGGAGTCCACTGAAGCTTTCTTT
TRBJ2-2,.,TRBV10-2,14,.,CASFDSPNTGELFF,TGCGCCAGCTTCGACAGTCCGAACACCGGGGAGCTGTTTTTT
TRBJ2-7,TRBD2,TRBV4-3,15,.,CASSQGLAATYEQYF,TGCGCCAGCAGCCAAGGACTAGCGGCGACCTACGAGCAGTACTTC
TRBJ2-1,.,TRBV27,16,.,CASSLSGPSSYNEQFF,TGTGCCAGCAGTTTAAGCGGGCCTAGCTCCTACAATGAGCAGTTCTTC
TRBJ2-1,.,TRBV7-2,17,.,CASSLARLESSYNEQFF,TGTGCCAGCAGCTTAGCGCGACTAGAGAGCTCCTACAATGAGCAGTTCTTC
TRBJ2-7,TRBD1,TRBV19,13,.,CARGDRESYEQYF,TGTGCCAGGGGGGACAGGGAGTCCTACGAGCAGTACTTC
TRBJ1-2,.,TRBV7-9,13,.,CASSLGQDYGYTF,TGTGCCAGCAGCTTAGGACAGGATTATGGCTACACCTTC